The 9 T cell receptor beta chains below were found in one sample sequenced in a study of CD8 T cells in ankylosing spondylitis. Which antigens these TCRs recognize remains unknown. Study results and limitations: There was a TCR beta motif, made of several highly homologous variants, that appeared characteristic of ankylosing spondylitis blood.

TCRdb independently ran MiXCR on the 5' RACE reads; one entry per CDR3 protein. The sample holds a few hundred thousand distinct CDR3 sequences, about 12% seen once. Material: blood, either unsorted or a sorted T cell fraction (not recorded which). The receptors come from a male donor with ankylosing spondylitis.

This chain connects TRBV27 to TRBJ2-2; 9 nucleotides align to TRBD1. CDR3 length: 16 residues. Germline CDR1 and CDR2: MNHEY and SMNVEV (reference sequence). V was pared by 5 bases and J by 5 bases, with 9 bases of the junction left unmatched. The CDR3 DNA is TGTGCCAGCAGTCCATTGTTCGGACAGGGGACCGGGGAGCTGTTTTTT. This translates into CASSPLFGQGTGELFF.

The J gene is TRBJ1-1, the V gene TRBV12-3 or TRBV12-4, with D uncertain. V shed 3 bases and J shed 6 bases, with 8 bases lying between them. CDR3 length: 12 amino acids. CDR3 sequence reads: CASSFSSSEAFF. The CDR3 DNA reads TGTGCCAGCAGTTTCAGCTCGTCTGAAGCTTTCTTT.

V usage is TRBV5-1 and J usage is TRBJ2-2, with a possible D match to TRBD2 (5 bases). V shed 4 bases and J shed 13 bases, with 11 bases lying between them. CDR1 is SGHRS, CDR2 YFSETQ, per germline. The CDR3 is made up of 11 amino acids. CDR3 sequence: CASSPEVGLFF. CDR3 in DNA: TGCGCCAGCAGCCCGGAGGTGGGGCTGTTTTTT.

The sample holds one count of this clonotype. The chain combines TRBV7-9 with TRBJ1-5; no reliable D call. The CDR3 is 14 amino acids. Germline loops: CDR1 SEHNR, CDR2 FQNEAQ (reference sequence). The V end was cut by 3 bases, the J end by 3 bases, with 9 bases between. The CDR3 DNA follows: TGTGCCAGCAGCTTCGGGCCGCTCAATCAGCCCCAGCATTTT. Protein: CASSFGPLNQPQHF.

This rearrangement joins TRBV29-1 to TRBJ2-3; 10 bases are a match to TRBD1. Trimming cost V 6 bases and J 2 bases; bases outside gene matches: 5. Per germline, CDR1 SQVTM and CDR2 ANQGSEA. The length of the CDR3 is 14 residues. CDR3 protein: CSVEGQGFTDTQYF. For the CDR3, the DNA is TGCAGCGTCGAGGGACAGGGGTTCACAGATACGCAGTATTTT.

In this sample, this clonotype turned up many times. The chain has TRBV20-1 and TRBJ1-1; a weak D match, TRBD1 (5 bases). The CDR3 is 11 residues long. Trimming pared 6 bases from V and 8 bases from J, leaving 13 bases between. CDR1 DFQATT and CDR2 SNEGSKA come from the germline V gene (reference sequence). CDR3 sequence (DNA): TGCAGTGCATGCCGGGGCGAGGAAGCTTTCTTT. This sequence encodes CSACRGEEAFF.

J is TRBJ1-5 and V is TRBV7-2; D remains ambiguous. V lost 1 base, J lost 5 bases, and 9 bases lay in between. The length of the CDR3 is 14 residues. Germline CDR1 is SGHTA and CDR2 is FQGNSA. This CDR3 reads CASSLGQPYQPQHF. The CDR3 DNA reads as TGTGCCAGCAGCTTAGGGCAGCCCTATCAGCCCCAGCATTTT.

The chain employs TRBV29-1 and TRBJ1-1; D is unclear. The V and J ends lost 4 bases and 7 bases respectively, with 7 bases between them. Germline CDR1 is SQVTM and CDR2 is ANQGSEA. This CDR3 spans 10 amino acids. CDR3 loop: CSVGTGEAFF. The DNA of the CDR3 is TGCAGCGTTGGTACCGGTGAAGCTTTCTTT.

This clonotype was detected ten times or more. V usage is TRBV29-1 and J usage is TRBJ1-5, with a possible D match to TRBD1 (5 bases). This CDR3 contains 14 residues. Germline CDR1 and CDR2: SQVTM and ANQGSEA. Trimming pared 6 bases from V and 1 base from J, leaving 13 bases between. The CDR3 loop reads CSVRDSLSNQPQHF. For the CDR3, the DNA is TGCAGCGTCCGAGACAGCCTGAGCAATCAGCCCCAGCATTTT.